This T cell receptor (beta chain) was identified in a study of cytomegalovirus exposure and HLA in healthy donors. Trimming took off 4 bases at V and 2 bases at J, with 14 bases between the two ends. Germline V CDR1 and CDR2: MGHDK, SYGVNS. This CDR3 contains 15 residues. The PCR ran on 60 Vbeta and 13 Jbeta primers. Sequenced by immunoSEQ multiplex PCR; TCRdb stores in-frame clones only, minus some. This sample has some 180,000 clones, with 76% found just once. This clone was observed a handful of times. The origin of this receptor is a man aged 18 to 30 in good health and CMV-seronegative. J is TRBJ2-5 and V is TRBV25-1, with TRBD2 as a possible D gene (7 bases). Sequenced input: PBMCs. CDR3 coding DNA: TGTGCCAGCAGTGTCAACGGGGGGCGACAAGAGACCCAGTACTTC. Protein product: CASSVNGGRQETQYF.